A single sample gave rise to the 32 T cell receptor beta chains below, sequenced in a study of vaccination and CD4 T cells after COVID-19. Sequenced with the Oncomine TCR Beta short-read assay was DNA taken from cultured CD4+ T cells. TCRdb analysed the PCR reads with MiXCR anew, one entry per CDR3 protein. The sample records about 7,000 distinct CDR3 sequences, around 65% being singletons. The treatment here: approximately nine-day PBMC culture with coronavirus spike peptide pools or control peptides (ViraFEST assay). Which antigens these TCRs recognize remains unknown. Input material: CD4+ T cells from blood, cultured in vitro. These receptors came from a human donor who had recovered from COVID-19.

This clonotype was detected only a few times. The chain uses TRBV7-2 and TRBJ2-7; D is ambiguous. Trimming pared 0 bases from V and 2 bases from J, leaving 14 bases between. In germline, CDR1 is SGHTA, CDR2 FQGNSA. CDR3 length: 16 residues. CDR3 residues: CASSLAFDSITYEQYF. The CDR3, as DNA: TGTGCCAGCAGCTTAGCGTTCGACTCGATAACCTACGAGCAGTACTTC.

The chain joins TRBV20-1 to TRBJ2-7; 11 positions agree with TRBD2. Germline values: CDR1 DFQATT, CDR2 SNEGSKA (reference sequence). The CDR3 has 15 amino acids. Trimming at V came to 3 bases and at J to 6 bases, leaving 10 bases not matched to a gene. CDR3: CSARKPLAGGFEQYF. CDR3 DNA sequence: TGCAGTGCTAGGAAGCCCCTAGCGGGGGGATTCGAGCAGTACTTC.

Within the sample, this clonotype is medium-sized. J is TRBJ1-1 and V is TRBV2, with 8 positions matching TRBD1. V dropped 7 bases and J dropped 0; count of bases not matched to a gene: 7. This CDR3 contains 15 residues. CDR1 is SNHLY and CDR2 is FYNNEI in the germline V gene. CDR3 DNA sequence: TGTGCCAGCACCAGGGACAGGCCTATGAACACTGAAGCTTTCTTT. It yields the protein CASTRDRPMNTEAFF. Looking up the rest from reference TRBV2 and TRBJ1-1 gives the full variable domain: EPEVTQTPSHQVTQMGQEVILRCVPISNHLYFYWYRQILGQKVEFLVSFYNNEISEKSEIFDDQFSVERPDGSNFTLKIRSTKLEDSAMYFCASTRDRPMNTEAFFGQGTRLTVV.

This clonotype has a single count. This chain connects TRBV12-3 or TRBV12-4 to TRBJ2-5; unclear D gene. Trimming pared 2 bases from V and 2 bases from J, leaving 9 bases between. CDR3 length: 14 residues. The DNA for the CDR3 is TGTGCCAGCAGTTTACGGCGGCAGCAAGAGACCCAGTACTTC. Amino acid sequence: CASSLRRQQETQYF.

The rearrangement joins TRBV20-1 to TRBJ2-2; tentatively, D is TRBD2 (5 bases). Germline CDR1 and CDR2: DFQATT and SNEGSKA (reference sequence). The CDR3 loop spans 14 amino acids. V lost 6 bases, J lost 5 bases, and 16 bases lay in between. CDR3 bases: TGCAGTGCGCGGAAGGGAGCGCATACCGGGGAGCTGTTTTTT. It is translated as CSARKGAHTGELFF.

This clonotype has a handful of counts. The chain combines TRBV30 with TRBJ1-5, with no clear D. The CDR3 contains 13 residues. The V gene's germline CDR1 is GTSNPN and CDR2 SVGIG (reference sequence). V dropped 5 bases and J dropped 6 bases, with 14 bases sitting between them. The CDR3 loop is CAWSKSLSQPQHF. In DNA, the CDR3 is TGTGCCTGGTCCAAGTCGCTCAGTCAGCCCCAGCATTTT.

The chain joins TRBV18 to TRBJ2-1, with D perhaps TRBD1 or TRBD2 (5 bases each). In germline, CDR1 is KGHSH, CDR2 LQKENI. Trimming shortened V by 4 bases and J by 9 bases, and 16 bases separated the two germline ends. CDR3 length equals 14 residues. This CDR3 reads CASSQNGAQGEQFF. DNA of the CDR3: TGTGCCAGCTCACAGAACGGGGCTCAAGGTGAGCAGTTCTTC.

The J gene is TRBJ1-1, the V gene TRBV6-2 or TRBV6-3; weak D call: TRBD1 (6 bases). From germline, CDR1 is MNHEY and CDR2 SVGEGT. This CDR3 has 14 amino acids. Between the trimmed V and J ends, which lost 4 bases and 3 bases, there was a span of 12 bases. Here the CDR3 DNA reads TGTGCCAGCAGTTCCAGGACAGACTACACTGAAGCTTTCTTT. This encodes CASSSRTDYTEAFF.

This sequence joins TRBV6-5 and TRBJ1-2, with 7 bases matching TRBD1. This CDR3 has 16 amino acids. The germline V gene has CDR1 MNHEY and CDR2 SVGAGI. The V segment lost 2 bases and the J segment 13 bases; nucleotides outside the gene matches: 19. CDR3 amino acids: CASSYGPFWDSLLSTF. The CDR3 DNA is TGTGCCAGCAGTTACGGCCCCTTTTGGGACAGCCTATTATCCACCTTC.

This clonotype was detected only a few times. CDR3 residues: CATSRGGLTDTQYF. CDR3 DNA: TGTGCCACCAGTAGGGGCGGACTCACAGATACGCAGTATTTT. The chain combines TRBV15 with TRBJ2-3; D tentatively reads TRBD1 or TRBD2 (5 bases each). The CDR3 extends over 14 amino acids. The germline CDR1 and CDR2 sequences are LNHNV and YYDKDF (reference sequence). Trimming shortened V by 6 bases and J by 2 bases, and 12 bases separated the two germline ends.

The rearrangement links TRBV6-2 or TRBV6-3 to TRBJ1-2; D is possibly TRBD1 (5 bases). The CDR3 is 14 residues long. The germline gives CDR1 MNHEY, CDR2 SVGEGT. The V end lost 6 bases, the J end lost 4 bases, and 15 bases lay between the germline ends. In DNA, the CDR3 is TGTGCCAGCAGACGTCCCCGGGACTCCTATGGCTACACCTTC. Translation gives CASRRPRDSYGYTF.

The DNA for the CDR3 is TGTGCCAGCAGAACCCGGGGGGGCTACACCTTC. Its protein is CASRTRGGYTF. The rearrangement uses TRBV6-1 and TRBJ1-2, with D perhaps matching TRBD1 (5 bases). The ends were cut back, 6 bases at V and 8 bases at J, with 10 bases in the middle. Germline V gives CDR1 MNHNS, CDR2 SASEGT. The CDR3 contains 11 residues.

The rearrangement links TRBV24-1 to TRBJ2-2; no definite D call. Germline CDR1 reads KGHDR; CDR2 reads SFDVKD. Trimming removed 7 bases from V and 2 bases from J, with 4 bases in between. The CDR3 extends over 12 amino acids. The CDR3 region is CATRANTGELFF. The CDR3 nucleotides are TGTGCCACCAGAGCAAACACCGGGGAGCTGTTTTTT.

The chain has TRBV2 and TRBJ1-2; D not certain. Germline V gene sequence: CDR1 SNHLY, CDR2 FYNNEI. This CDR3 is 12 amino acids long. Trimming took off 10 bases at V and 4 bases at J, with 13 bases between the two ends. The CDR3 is CATDPVPYGYTF. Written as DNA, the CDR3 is TGTGCCACCGACCCGGTGCCCTATGGCTACACCTTC.

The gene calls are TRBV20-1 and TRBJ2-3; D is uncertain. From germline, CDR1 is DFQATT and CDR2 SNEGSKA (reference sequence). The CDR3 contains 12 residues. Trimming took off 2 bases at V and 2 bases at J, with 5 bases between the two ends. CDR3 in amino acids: CSARPSTDTQYF. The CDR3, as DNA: TGCAGTGCTAGACCTTCCACAGATACGCAGTATTTT.

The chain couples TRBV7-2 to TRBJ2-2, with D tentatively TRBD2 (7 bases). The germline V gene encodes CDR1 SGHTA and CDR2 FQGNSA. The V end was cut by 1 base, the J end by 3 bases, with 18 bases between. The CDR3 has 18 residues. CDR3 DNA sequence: TGTGCCAGCAGCTTAGTGGTCGGGGGGCGGGCATACACCGGGGAGCTGTTTTTT. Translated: CASSLVVGGRAYTGELFF.

CDR3 sequence reads: CASSHRTSPYEQYF. The CDR3 coding sequence is TGTGCCAGCAGTCATAGGACATCTCCCTACGAGCAGTACTTC. The rearrangement joins TRBV6-1 to TRBJ2-7, with D tentatively TRBD1 (5 bases). V was pared by 5 bases and J by 2 bases, with 13 bases between. This CDR3 is built from 14 residues. Germline V lookup: CDR1 MNHNS, CDR2 SASEGT.

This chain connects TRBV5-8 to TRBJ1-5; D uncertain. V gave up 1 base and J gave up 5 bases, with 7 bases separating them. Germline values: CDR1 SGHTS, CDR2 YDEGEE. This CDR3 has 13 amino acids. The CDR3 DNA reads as TGTGCCAGCAGCTTGTTCCTTCATCAGCCCCAGCATTTT. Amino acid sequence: CASSLFLHQPQHF.

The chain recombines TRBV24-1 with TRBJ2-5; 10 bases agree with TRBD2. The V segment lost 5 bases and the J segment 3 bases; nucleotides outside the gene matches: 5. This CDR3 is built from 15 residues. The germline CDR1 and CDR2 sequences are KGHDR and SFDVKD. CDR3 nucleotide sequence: TGTGCCACCAGTGTGGCTAGCGGGAGTAAAGAGACCCAGTACTTC. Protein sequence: CATSVASGSKETQYF.

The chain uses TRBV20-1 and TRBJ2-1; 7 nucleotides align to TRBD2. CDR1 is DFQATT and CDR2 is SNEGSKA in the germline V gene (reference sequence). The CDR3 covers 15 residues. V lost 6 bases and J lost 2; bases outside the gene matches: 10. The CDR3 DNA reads TGCAGTGCGCCCTCGGGCGGGAGCCCCTACAATGAGCAGTTCTTC. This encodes CSAPSGGSPYNEQFF.

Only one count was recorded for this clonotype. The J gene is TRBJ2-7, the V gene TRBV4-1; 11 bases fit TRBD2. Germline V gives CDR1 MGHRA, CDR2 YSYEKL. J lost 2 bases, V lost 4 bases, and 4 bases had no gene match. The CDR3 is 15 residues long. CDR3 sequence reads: CASSPRLAGTYEQYF. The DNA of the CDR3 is TGCGCCAGCAGCCCTCGACTAGCGGGAACCTACGAGCAGTACTTC.

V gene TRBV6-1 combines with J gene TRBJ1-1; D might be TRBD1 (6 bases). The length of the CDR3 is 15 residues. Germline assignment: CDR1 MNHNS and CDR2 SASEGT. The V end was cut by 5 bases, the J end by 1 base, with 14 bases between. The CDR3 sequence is CASSPRTEGNTEAFF. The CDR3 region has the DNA TGTGCCAGCAGTCCGAGGACAGAAGGGAACACTGAAGCTTTCTTT.

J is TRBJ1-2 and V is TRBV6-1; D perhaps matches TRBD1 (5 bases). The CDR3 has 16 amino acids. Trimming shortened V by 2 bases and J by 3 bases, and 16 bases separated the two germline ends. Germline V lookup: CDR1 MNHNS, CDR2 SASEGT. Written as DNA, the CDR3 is TGTGCCAGCAGTGAATACGAAGCCGGGACCCACTATGGCTACACCTTC. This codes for CASSEYEAGTHYGYTF.

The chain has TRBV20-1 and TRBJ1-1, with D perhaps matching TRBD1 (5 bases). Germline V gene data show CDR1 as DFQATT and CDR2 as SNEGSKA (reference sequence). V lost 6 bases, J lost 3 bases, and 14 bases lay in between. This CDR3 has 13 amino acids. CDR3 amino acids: CSAPSARDTEAFF. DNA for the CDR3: TGCAGTGCCCCCTCCGCCAGGGACACTGAAGCTTTCTTT.

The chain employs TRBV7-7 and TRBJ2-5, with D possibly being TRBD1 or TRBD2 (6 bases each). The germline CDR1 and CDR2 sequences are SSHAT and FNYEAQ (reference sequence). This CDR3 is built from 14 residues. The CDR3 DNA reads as TGTGCTAGCGGTGACGGGGGCTTTCAAGAGACCCAGTACTTC. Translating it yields CASGDGGFQETQYF.

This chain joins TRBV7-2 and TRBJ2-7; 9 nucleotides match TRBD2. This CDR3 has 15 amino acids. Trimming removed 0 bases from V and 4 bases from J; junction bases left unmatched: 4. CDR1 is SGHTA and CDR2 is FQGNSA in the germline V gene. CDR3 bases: TGTGCCAGCAGCTTAGCAGGTAGCGGGAGTTACGAGCAGTACTTC. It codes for CASSLAGSGSYEQYF.

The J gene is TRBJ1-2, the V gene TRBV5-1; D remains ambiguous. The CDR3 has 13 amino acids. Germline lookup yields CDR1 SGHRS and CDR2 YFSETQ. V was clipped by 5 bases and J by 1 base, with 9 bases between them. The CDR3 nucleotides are TGCGCCAGCAGTAGGGAGGGTAACTATGGCTACACCTTC. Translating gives CASSREGNYGYTF. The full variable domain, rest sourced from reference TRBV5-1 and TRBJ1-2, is KAGVTQTPRYLIKTRGQQVTLSCSPISGHRSVSWYQQTPGQGLQFLFEYFSETQRNKGNFPGRFSGRQFSNSRSEMNVSTLELGDSALYLCASSREGNYGYTFGSGTRLTVV.

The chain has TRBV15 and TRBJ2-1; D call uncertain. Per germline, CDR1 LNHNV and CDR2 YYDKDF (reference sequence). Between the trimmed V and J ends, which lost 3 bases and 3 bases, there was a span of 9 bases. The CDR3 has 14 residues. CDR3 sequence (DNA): TGTGCCACCAGCAGCGATATTCGCTACAATGAGCAGTTCTTC. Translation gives CATSSDIRYNEQFF.

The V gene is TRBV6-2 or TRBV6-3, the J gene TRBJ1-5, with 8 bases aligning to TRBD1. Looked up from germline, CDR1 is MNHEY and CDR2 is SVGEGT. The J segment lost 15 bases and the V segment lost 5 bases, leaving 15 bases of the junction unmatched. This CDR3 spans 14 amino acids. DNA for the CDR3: TGTGCCAGCAGTCCCGGGACAGGACCGCATATTGGGCATTTT. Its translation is CASSPGTGPHIGHF.

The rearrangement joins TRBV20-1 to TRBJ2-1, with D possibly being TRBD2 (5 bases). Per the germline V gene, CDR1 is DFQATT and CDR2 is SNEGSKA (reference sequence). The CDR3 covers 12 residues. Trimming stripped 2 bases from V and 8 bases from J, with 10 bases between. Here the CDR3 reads CSARYQEDEQFF. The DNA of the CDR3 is TGCAGTGCTAGATACCAGGAGGATGAGCAGTTCTTC.

CDR3 region: CSAPRGQTQYF. CDR3 DNA sequence: TGCAGTGCTCCCAGGGGACAGACCCAGTACTTC. The genes are TRBV20-1 and TRBJ2-5, with D maybe TRBD1 (6 bases). The CDR3 totals 11 residues. The germline V gene has CDR1 DFQATT and CDR2 SNEGSKA (reference sequence). V lost 5 bases, J lost 6 bases, and 10 bases lay in between.

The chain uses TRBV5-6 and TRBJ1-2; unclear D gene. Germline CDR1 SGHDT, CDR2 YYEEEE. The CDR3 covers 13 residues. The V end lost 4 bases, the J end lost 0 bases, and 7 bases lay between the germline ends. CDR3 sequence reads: CASSPKPNYGYTF. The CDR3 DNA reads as TGTGCCAGCAGCCCCAAGCCTAACTATGGCTACACCTTC. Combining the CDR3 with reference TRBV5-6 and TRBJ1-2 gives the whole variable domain DAGVTQSPTHLIKTRGQQVTLRCSPKSGHDTVSWYQQALGQGPQFIFQYYEEEERQRGNFPDRFSGHQFPNYSSELNVNALLLGDSALYLCASSPKPNYGYTFGSGTRLTVV.